The next 24 T cell receptor beta chains were all read from a single sample in a study of blood T cell repertoires in COVID-19. Some clones are missing from TCRdb's copy, which holds only in-frame ones; the method was immunoSEQ multiplex PCR. The sample has hundreds of thousands of clones, 85% to 90% seen once. The source material was PBMCs or T cells enriched from blood (not recorded which). The receptors stem from a woman aged 18-35 years with acute COVID-19.

This chain joins TRBV6-5 and TRBJ2-3; 10 nucleotides agree with TRBD2. Germline V gene sequence: CDR1 MNHEY, CDR2 SVGAGI. The CDR3 sequence is 14 residues long. V shed 6 bases and J 6 bases; nucleotides not matched to a gene: 6. Here the CDR3 reads CASSRTSGRDTQYF. CDR3 DNA: TGTGCCAGCAGCCGGACTAGCGGTCGTGATACGCAGTATTTT.

This chain connects TRBV11-2 to TRBJ1-5; TRBD1 agrees at 7 bases. In germline, CDR1 is SGHAT, CDR2 FQNNGV. V was clipped by 0 bases and J by 4 bases; unmatched bases: 6. The CDR3 runs 16 residues. CDR3 protein: CASSLDGTARNQPQHF. CDR3 bases: TGTGCCAGCAGCTTAGATGGGACAGCTCGGAATCAGCCCCAGCATTTT.

The J gene is TRBJ2-7, the V gene TRBV19; TRBD2 matches 7 bases. Trimming cost V 8 bases and J 1 base; bases outside gene matches: 11. Germline V gene lookup returns CDR1 LNHDA and CDR2 SQIVND (reference sequence). This CDR3 has 15 amino acids. CDR3 region: CASSSAGVPSYEQYF. DNA of the CDR3: TGTGCCAGTTCCTCGGCGGGGGTCCCTTCCTACGAGCAGTACTTC.

The gene calls are TRBV7-9 and TRBJ1-5; D remains ambiguous. The CDR3 extends over 14 amino acids. Trimming removed 1 base at V and 2 bases at J, with 6 bases between. CDR1 and CDR2 (germline): SEHNR, FQNEAQ (reference sequence). The CDR3 protein is CASSLESGNQPQHF. In DNA form, the CDR3 reads TGTGCCAGCAGCTTAGAGTCAGGCAATCAGCCCCAGCATTTT.

The chain recombines TRBV3-1 (or the pseudogene TRBV3-2) with TRBJ2-2, with 7 bases that match TRBD1. The CDR3 length is 16 residues. The germline V gene has CDR1 LGHDT and CDR2 YNNKEL (reference sequence). Unmatched junction bases numbered 7, after V lost 4 bases and J lost 2 bases. CDR3 sequence: CASSLTWDSNTGELFF. CDR3 DNA sequence: TGTGCCAGCAGCCTTACCTGGGACAGTAACACCGGGGAGCTGTTTTTT.

This chain links TRBV19 with TRBJ2-5, with 7 bases lining up with TRBD2. Germline-derived CDR1 and CDR2 are LNHDA and SQIVND (reference sequence). The CDR3 totals 18 residues. J lost 0 bases, V lost 1 base, and 11 bases had no gene match. CDR3 DNA sequence: TGTGCCAGTAGTATAGTTAAAGGGACTATCATGGACCAAGAGACCCAGTACTTC. This codes for CASSIVKGTIMDQETQYF.

The chain is built from TRBV27 and TRBJ2-7; D gene uncertain. Trimming removed 2 bases at V and 4 bases at J, with 12 bases between. This CDR3 is built from 14 residues. Germline V gene data show CDR1 as MNHEY and CDR2 as SMNVEV (reference sequence). The CDR3 loop is CASSLKPPPYEQYF. The CDR3 coding sequence is TGTGCCAGCAGTTTAAAGCCTCCCCCTTACGAGCAGTACTTC.

The chain links TRBV2 to TRBJ2-2; D gene ambiguous. Germline CDR1 SNHLY, CDR2 FYNNEI. Trimming took 0 bases from V and 1 from J, leaving 12 bases between them. The length of the CDR3 is 17 residues. The chain's CDR3 is CASSEASEPMNTGELFF. The CDR3 coding sequence is TGTGCCAGCAGTGAAGCCTCTGAACCTATGAACACCGGGGAGCTGTTTTTT.

This sequence joins TRBV27 and TRBJ1-1; a weak D match, TRBD1 (6 bases). Germline CDR1 and CDR2: MNHEY and SMNVEV (reference sequence). Trimming took off 4 bases at V and 0 bases at J, with 12 bases between the two ends. This CDR3 is built from 15 residues. This CDR3 reads CASSSRQELNTEAFF. The CDR3 nucleotides are TGTGCCAGCAGTTCACGACAGGAATTGAACACTGAAGCTTTCTTT.

The CDR3 protein is CASSPRQGNTEAFF. CDR3 coding DNA: TGTGCCAGCAGCCCCAGACAGGGGAACACTGAAGCTTTCTTT. The genes are TRBV9 and TRBJ1-1, with 7 bases fitting TRBD1. From germline, CDR1 is SGDLS and CDR2 YYNGEE. The CDR3 length is 14 residues. V shed 4 bases, J shed 1 base, and the junction held 4 bases outside the gene matches.

This clone was detected only once. V is TRBV7-2 and J is TRBJ2-7; D remains ambiguous. This CDR3 comprises 14 residues. Germline loops: CDR1 SGHTA, CDR2 FQGNSA. Trimming took 5 bases from V and 2 from J, leaving 13 bases between them. Written as DNA, the CDR3 is TGTGCCAGCAGCCCCCCTTGGGCCCCCTACGAGCAGTACTTC. Its protein is CASSPPWAPYEQYF. Complete variable domain (other parts from reference TRBV7-2 and TRBJ2-7): GAGVSQSPSNKVTEKGKDVELRCDPISGHTALYWYRQSLGQGLEFLIYFQGNSAPDKSGLPSDRFSAERTGGSVSTLTIQRTQQEDSAVYLCASSPPWAPYEQYFGPGTRLTVT.

This sequence joins TRBV6-5 and TRBJ1-4, with 8 bases fitting TRBD1. CDR3 length equals 16 residues. Germline V gene data show CDR1 as MNHEY and CDR2 as SVGAGI. With V trimmed by 2 bases and J by 5 bases, 7 bases remained unmatched. The chain's CDR3 is CASSYGMTGVNEKLFF. CDR3 bases: TGTGCCAGCAGTTACGGGATGACAGGGGTGAATGAAAAACTGTTTTTT.

The chain uses TRBV7-6 and TRBJ2-2; TRBD2 might be the D (5 bases). Germline CDR1 reads SGHVS; CDR2 reads FNYEAQ. The V end lost 3 bases, the J end lost 6 bases, and 14 bases lay between the germline ends. This CDR3 is built from 15 residues. The CDR3 here is CASSLDGVTAGELFF. The CDR3 DNA follows: TGTGCCAGCAGCTTGGACGGGGTCACGGCCGGGGAGCTGTTTTTT.

The V and J genes are TRBV5-5 and TRBJ2-3; D is ambiguous. The CDR3 is 15 amino acids. Germline CDR1 reads SGHKS; CDR2 reads YYEKEE (reference sequence). The germline V and J ends were trimmed by 2 bases and 2 bases, with 12 bases remaining between them. The CDR3 nucleotides are TGTGCCAGCAGCTTCTACCCCGAAGCCACAGATACGCAGTATTTT. Translated, it gives CASSFYPEATDTQYF.

The chain couples TRBV18 to TRBJ2-5, with 11 bases lining up with TRBD2. CDR1 and CDR2 from the germline V gene are KGHSH and LQKENI. The CDR3 loop spans 16 amino acids. The J segment lost 9 bases and the V segment lost 0 bases, leaving 9 bases of the junction unmatched. The CDR3 is CASSPPGTSGGGSQYF. CDR3 sequence (DNA): TGTGCCAGCTCACCACCTGGGACTAGCGGAGGGGGATCCCAGTACTTC.

This chain joins TRBV29-1 and TRBJ1-1, with TRBD1 matching over 10 bases. Trimming removed 7 bases from V and 5 bases from J; junction bases left unmatched: 4. Germline assignment: CDR1 SQVTM and CDR2 ANQGSEA. This CDR3 contains 12 residues. CDR3 sequence: CSGDRGRTEAFF. The CDR3 DNA is TGCAGCGGCGACAGGGGGCGGACTGAAGCTTTCTTT. Full variable domain (missing parts from reference TRBV29-1 and TRBJ1-1): SAVISQKPSRDICQRGTSLTIQCQVDSQVTMMFWYRQQPGQSLTLIATANQGSEATYESGFVIDKFPISRPNLTFSTLTVSNMSPEDSSIYLCSGDRGRTEAFFGQGTRLTVV.

This clone appeared a single time. This rearrangement joins TRBV5-1 to TRBJ2-1; 11 bases are shared with TRBD2. The germline V gene encodes CDR1 SGHRS and CDR2 YFSETQ. Trimming removed 4 bases from V and 9 bases from J; junction bases left unmatched: 9. The CDR3 is made up of 15 amino acids. Here the CDR3 reads CASSPSETSGIEQFF. DNA of the CDR3: TGCGCCAGCAGCCCGAGCGAGACTAGCGGGATTGAGCAGTTCTTC.

The chain links TRBV28 to TRBJ2-7; no reliable D call. The CDR3 consists of 11 residues. Germline CDR1 reads MDHEN; CDR2 reads SYDVKM. Trimming took off 5 bases at V and 2 bases at J, with 4 bases between the two ends. CDR3 sequence reads: CASSPAYEQYF. In DNA, the CDR3 is TGTGCCAGCAGTCCAGCCTACGAGCAGTACTTC.

The gene calls are TRBV21-1 and TRBJ2-1; the table's D gene call, TRBD2, was not cross checked with the DNA. TRBV21-1 is deemed a pseudogene. The CDR3 sequence is 14 residues long. The CDR3 spells CASSGGGGHDEQFF. The CDR3 region has the DNA TGTGCCAGCAGCGGAGGGGGAGGGCATGATGAGCAGTTCTTC.

This chain joins TRBV18 and TRBJ2-1; a weak D match, TRBD2 (7 bases). Trimming took 4 bases from V and 2 from J, leaving 15 bases between them. This CDR3 contains 16 residues. Looked up from germline, CDR1 is KGHSH and CDR2 is LQKENI. CDR3 region: CASSLWEGGTYNEQFF. The CDR3 bases are TGTGCCAGCTCACTTTGGGAGGGGGGAACCTACAATGAGCAGTTCTTC.

The CDR3 DNA sequence: TGTGCCACCCCAGGAAGGGGGGGAACTGAAGCTTTCTTT. It encodes CATPGRGGTEAFF. The chain employs TRBV19 and TRBJ1-1; possible D gene TRBD1, 6 bases. The V end lost 10 bases, the J end lost 5 bases, and 17 bases lay between the germline ends. Germline-derived CDR1 and CDR2 are LNHDA and SQIVND (reference sequence). The CDR3 spans 13 residues.

The CDR3 region has the DNA TGTGCCAGCAGCTTTGGGGCAGGCGGGAGGAGGGAGACCCAGTACTTC. Translating gives CASSFGAGGRRETQYF. This chain uses TRBV11-3 with TRBJ2-5; 8 bases are a match to TRBD2. Trimming took 3 bases from V and 5 from J; bases not matched to a gene: 11. CDR1 and CDR2 (germline): SGHNT, YENEEA. The CDR3 sequence is 16 residues long.

On this clone itself: At the DNA level, this CDR3 is encoded by other sequences in the same sample as well. J is TRBJ2-2 and V is TRBV29-1; D is ambiguous. In germline, CDR1 is SQVTM, CDR2 ANQGSEA. With 4 bases removed from V and 1 base from J, the gap between germline ends came to 4 bases. The CDR3 sequence is 12 residues long. CDR3 nucleotide sequence: TGCAGCGTTGCAGGGAACACCGGGGAGCTGTTTTTT. It specifies CSVAGNTGELFF.

The gene calls are TRBV27 and TRBJ2-2; 7 positions agree with TRBD1. With V trimmed by 7 bases and J by 5 bases, 7 bases remained unmatched. The length of the CDR3 is 14 residues. Germline V gene sequence: CDR1 MNHEY, CDR2 SMNVEV (reference sequence). In DNA form, the CDR3 reads TGTGCCAGCACCCCGGGACAGCGTACCGGGGAGCTGTTTTTT. It translates to CASTPGQRTGELFF.